A single T cell receptor beta chain is shown here with its context. Produced via immunoSEQ multiplex PCR; TCRdb's table is partial and in-frame only. The sample consists of some 2,500,000 clones, under 95% of them appearing once. This sample is part of a study of shared clonotypes between healthy human individuals. What was sequenced was naive CD4+ T cells from PBMCs. Described subset: CD45RA+ positively selected. The receptor was isolated from a man younger than 35 in good health. Some clones in this sample may be carry-over from other donors' samples.

The CDR3 loop reads CASSLGLAGLDEQFF. In nucleotides, the CDR3 is TGTGCCAGCAGCTTAGGTCTAGCGGGTCTGGATGAGCAGTTCTTC. This chain links TRBV11-2 with TRBJ2-1; 8 bases are shared with TRBD2. The CDR3 runs to 15 residues. After removal of 1 base from V and 8 bases from J, the junction contained 7 bases not matched to a gene. Germline assignment: CDR1 SGHAT and CDR2 FQNNGV.